The 10 T cell receptor beta chains given below trace back to one sample, sequenced in a study of CD8 T cells in Susac syndrome. A quantity of 0.5 to 1 ug RNA underwent reverse transcription using random hexamers. One entry per CDR3 protein, called by TCRdb with MiXCR from the immunoSEQ multiplex PCR reads. The sample records about 280,000 distinct CDR3 sequences, 70% to 90% being singletons. The source material was CD8+ T cells from PBMCs. These receptors originate from a human donor with multiple sclerosis.

The rearrangement links TRBV27 to TRBJ2-7; the match to TRBD1 covers 8 bases. CDR1 is MNHEY, CDR2 SMNVEV, per germline (reference sequence). This CDR3 spans 15 amino acids. With 6 bases clipped from V and 3 bases from J, the junction kept 10 bases outside the gene matches. The DNA of the CDR3 is TGTGCCAGCAGCCCGGGACAGGAGACCTTCTACGAGCAGTACTTC. The encoded protein is CASSPGQETFYEQYF.

This chain links TRBV5-4 with TRBJ2-1, with a tentative D call TRBD2 (5 bases). The V gene's germline CDR1 is SGHNT and CDR2 YYREEE (reference sequence). The CDR3 contains 15 residues. Trimming took 1 base from V and 6 from J, leaving 14 bases between them. CDR3 sequence: CASSLSSRGGNEQFF. Here the CDR3 DNA reads TGTGCCAGCAGCTTGTCTAGCAGAGGCGGCAATGAGCAGTTCTTC.

The rearrangement joins TRBV27 to TRBJ1-1; D not resolved. The CDR3 is 13 amino acids. Germline CDR1 and CDR2: MNHEY and SMNVEV (reference sequence). With 3 bases removed from V and 0 bases from J, the gap between germline ends came to 5 bases. The CDR3 nucleotides are TGTGCCAGCAGTTTTGGTATGAACACTGAAGCTTTCTTT. It yields the protein CASSFGMNTEAFF.

This chain connects TRBV12-3 or TRBV12-4 to TRBJ2-2, with 12 bases identical to TRBD2. The CDR3 runs to 18 residues. J gave up 7 bases and V 5 bases, and 14 bases lay outside the gene matches. The CDR3: CASSHSGLAGFTGGELFF. CDR3 bases: TGTGCCAGCAGTCACTCCGGACTAGCGGGATTTACGGGCGGGGAGCTGTTTTTT.

The chain is built from TRBV9 and TRBJ2-2, with TRBD1 matching 9 bases. The CDR3 length is 14 residues. The junction had 4 bases not matched to a gene; V was cut back by 5 bases and J by 5 bases. Germline-derived CDR1 and CDR2 are SGDLS and YYNGEE. The CDR3 loop is CASRGTGITGELFF. The CDR3 DNA follows: TGTGCCAGCAGGGGGACAGGGATAACCGGGGAGCTGTTTTTT.

V and J are TRBV4-1 and TRBJ1-2; 10 positions match TRBD1. The J segment lost 11 bases and the V segment lost 5 bases, leaving 14 bases of the junction unmatched. The CDR3 spans 15 residues. Germline V gives CDR1 MGHRA, CDR2 YSYEKL. The CDR3 region is CASSKTWTGGRRYTF. The CDR3, as DNA: TGCGCCAGCAGCAAGACTTGGACAGGGGGAAGGCGATACACCTTC.

The chain joins TRBV28 to TRBJ2-1; D remains ambiguous. Germline V lookup: CDR1 MDHEN, CDR2 SYDVKM. Deletions cut 3 bases from V and 0 bases from J, with 9 bases between. This CDR3 contains 15 residues. The CDR3 DNA reads TGTGCCAGCAGTTTGGTAAGCCTCTCCTACAATGAGCAGTTCTTC. Translated, it gives CASSLVSLSYNEQFF.

V is TRBV15 and J is TRBJ2-7; 8 bases map to TRBD2. CDR3 length equals 14 residues. V was clipped by 5 bases and J by 1 base; unmatched bases: 4. The germline gives CDR1 LNHNV, CDR2 YYDKDF (reference sequence). The CDR3 DNA sequence: TGTGCCACCAGCTGGGGACTAGGATCCTACGAGCAGTACTTC. This gives the protein CATSWGLGSYEQYF.

V is TRBV10-3 and J is TRBJ1-1; a possible D gene is TRBD1 (6 bases). Looked up from germline, CDR1 is ENHRY and CDR2 is SYGVKD. The ends were cut back, 3 bases at V and 3 bases at J, with 17 bases in the middle. The CDR3 runs 16 residues. CDR3 DNA: TGTGCCATCAGTGACCCCGGTGAGGGGGAGGACACTGAAGCTTTCTTT. It is translated as CAISDPGEGEDTEAFF.

The chain carries TRBV30 and TRBJ2-7, with 8 bases aligning to TRBD2. J lost 1 base, V lost 1 base, and 6 bases had no gene match. The germline V gene encodes CDR1 GTSNPN and CDR2 SVGIG (reference sequence). This CDR3 has 15 residues. DNA for the CDR3: TGTGCCTGGAGTGAATTTAGCGGGATATCCTACGAGCAGTACTTC. Translated, it gives CAWSEFSGISYEQYF.